This T cell receptor beta chain was identified during a study of blood T cell repertoires in COVID-19. Study context: Collection of acute and convalescent COVID-19 samples took place in the United States, Italy and Spain.

This CDR3 comprises 15 residues. Germline CDR1 ENHRY, CDR2 SYGVKD. Trimming stripped 7 bases from V and 4 bases from J, with 17 bases between. Per the authors' pipeline: By means of reference gene primer amplification, nucleated cell counts were estimated. Assay: immunoSEQ multiplex PCR; the TCRdb copy retains only in-frame clones and omits some. V, J and clone size are those of that table, while D and trimming were read from the DNA. The data contain approximately 35,000 clones, about 90% of them singletons. The V and J genes are TRBV10-3 and TRBJ1-3; D uncertain. The sample consisted of peripheral blood. The TCR sequence derives from a human donor with active COVID-19. The donor label of this sample is uncertain. The DNA for the CDR3 is TGTGCCATCAACACGGGTTCTTCGTTGGGAAACACCATATATTTT. Its protein product is CAINTGSSLGNTIYF.